This TCR beta chain came from a study of blood T cells in healthy people across ages. Together with a sample-barcoded 5' primer, a J-beta primer mix was included in a second PCR lasting roughly 6 to 12 cycles. TCRdb reprocessed the 5' RACE reads with MiXCR, giving one entry per CDR3 protein. There are about 1.8 million distinct CDR3 sequences in the sample; around half occur only once, and more than 2% lies in the top ten. The individuals who served as donors were healthy Caucasians living in Russia, aged roughly 6 to 95. V dropped 0 bases and J dropped 0; count of bases not matched to a gene: 21. Germline CDR1 is SGHNT and CDR2 is YYREEE (reference sequence). CDR3 length equals 23 residues.

The chain has TRBV5-4 and TRBJ2-1; TRBD2 matches 10 bases. This TCR was sampled from a woman aged 40 to 50 in good health. The sample consisted of blood. CDR3 region: CASSLVPSPGLASSKSSYNEQFF. The CDR3 region has the DNA TGTGCCAGCAGCTTGGTCCCATCGCCGGGACTAGCGAGTTCTAAGAGCTCCTACAATGAGCAGTTCTTC. The variable domain in full, completed from reference TRBV5-4 and TRBJ2-1, reads ETGVTQSPTHLIKTRGQQVTLRCSSQSGHNTVSWYQQALGQGPQFIFQYYREEENGRGNFPPRFSGLQFPNYSSELNVNALELDDSALYLCASSLVPSPGLASSKSSYNEQFFGPGTRLTVL.